These 15 T cell receptor beta chains came from one sample sequenced in a study of blood T cell repertoires in COVID-19 (dated by TCRdb to about 2020). Receptor amplification or capture employed the immunoSEQ multiplex PCR assay. TCRdb carries this immuneACCESS record with in-frame sequences only. Its versions omit some clonotypes, under half of them owing to an unresolved V gene in the studies checked, with the rest unexplained. Recorded for this sample are fewer than 350,000 clones; roughly 87% of them occurred a single time. The ten top clones hold over 8% of the sample. Sequenced input: peripheral blood. The receptor source for this set is a young man with active or convalescent COVID-19.

The chain employs TRBV3-1 (or the pseudogene TRBV3-2) and TRBJ1-4; D perhaps matches TRBD1 (5 bases). This CDR3 region has 16 residues. V lost 1 base, J lost 7 bases, and 16 bases lay in between. CDR1 LGHDT and CDR2 YNNKEL come from the germline V gene (reference sequence). CDR3 loop: CASSQVSRAGGEKLFF. Here the CDR3 DNA reads TGTGCCAGCAGCCAAGTTTCGCGGGCCGGGGGTGAAAAACTGTTTTTT.

The gene calls are TRBV5-1 and TRBJ1-1, with TRBD1 identical over 9 bases. J was trimmed by 3 bases and V by 5 bases; bases with no gene match: 11. Germline-derived CDR1 and CDR2 are SGHRS and YFSETQ. The CDR3 runs 16 residues. The CDR3 is CASSWQTGGADTEAFF. CDR3 sequence (DNA): TGCGCCAGCAGTTGGCAAACAGGGGGCGCGGACACTGAAGCTTTCTTT.

The count of this clone is one. The rearrangement uses TRBV27 and TRBJ1-3; no firm D call. Trimming removed 2 bases from V and 0 bases from J, with 11 bases in between. There are 16 residues in the CDR3. The germline V gene has CDR1 MNHEY and CDR2 SMNVEV (reference sequence). The CDR3 spells CASSLGHPTSGNTIYF. Written as DNA, the CDR3 is TGTGCCAGCAGTTTAGGGCATCCAACCTCTGGAAACACCATATATTTT.

This chain connects TRBV29-1 to TRBJ1-4; D not resolved. V lost 7 bases and J lost 8, with 8 bases in between. The V gene's germline CDR1 is SQVTM and CDR2 ANQGSEA. This CDR3 region has 10 residues. CDR3 nucleotides: TGCAGCGCGCTGACAGAAAAACTGTTTTTT. Translated: CSALTEKLFF.

This clone appeared a single time. This chain connects TRBV7-6 to TRBJ2-2; 12 bases line up with TRBD2. Looked up from germline, CDR1 is SGHVS and CDR2 is FNYEAQ. The V gene end was trimmed by 1 base and the J gene end by 6 bases; junction bases not matched to a gene: 12. The CDR3 is 19 amino acids. CDR3 loop: CASSLVLAGGSMEPGELFF. DNA of the CDR3: TGTGCCAGCAGCTTAGTACTAGCGGGGGGATCGATGGAGCCCGGGGAGCTGTTTTTT.

This clone was seen once. The chain uses TRBV5-1 and TRBJ1-4; TRBD1 agrees at 7 bases. CDR1 SGHRS and CDR2 YFSETQ come from the germline V gene. The CDR3 runs 16 residues. V lost 4 bases, J lost 3 bases, and 9 bases stayed unmatched. The CDR3 DNA reads as TGCGCCAGCAGCCGAGTAACAGGGGAGGCTAATGAAAAACTGTTTTTT. It codes for CASSRVTGEANEKLFF.

This chain links TRBV10-3 with TRBJ2-5; TRBD2 matches 13 bases. Trimming removed 8 bases from V and 5 bases from J; junction bases left unmatched: 11. From germline, CDR1 is ENHRY and CDR2 SYGVKD. This CDR3 region has 16 residues. DNA for the CDR3: TGTGCCATCGGGGTGACTAGCGGGGGGTCGCGGGAGACCCAGTACTTC. It translates to CAIGVTSGGSRETQYF.

V usage is TRBV5-6 and J usage is TRBJ1-1, with D unresolved. The germline CDR1 and CDR2 sequences are SGHDT and YYEEEE. The length of the CDR3 is 14 residues. Between the trimmed V and J ends, which lost 0 bases and 1 base, there was a span of 7 bases. The CDR3 DNA reads TGTGCCAGCAGCTTGGCCGGGTCGAACACTGAAGCTTTCTTT. This gives the protein CASSLAGSNTEAFF.

The chain recombines TRBV19 with TRBJ2-1; TRBD1 matches 8 bases. CDR1 LNHDA and CDR2 SQIVND come from the germline V gene (reference sequence). V was clipped by 5 bases and J by 2 bases; unmatched bases: 8. This CDR3 has 16 residues. The CDR3 nucleotides read TGTGCCAGTAGTCCTGAACAGGGGGGCGCCTACAATGAGCAGTTCTTC. Translation: CASSPEQGGAYNEQFF.

The genes are TRBV10-1 and TRBJ2-1, with TRBD2 as a possible D gene (6 bases). Per germline, CDR1 WNHNN and CDR2 SYGVQD (reference sequence). V was trimmed by 0 bases and J by 4 bases, leaving 16 bases between them. The CDR3 loop spans 17 amino acids. Here the CDR3 reads CASSESSRGVLYNEQFF. DNA of the CDR3: TGCGCCAGCAGTGAGTCGTCCCGCGGGGTCTTGTACAATGAGCAGTTCTTC.

The genes are TRBV19 and TRBJ1-2; maybe TRBD1 (6 bases). CDR3 size: 15 residues. In germline, CDR1 is LNHDA, CDR2 SQIVND (reference sequence). Deletions cut 7 bases from V and 4 bases from J, with 19 bases between. The CDR3 reads CASTTRGGWSYGYTF. The DNA for the CDR3 is TGTGCCAGTACCACTAGGGGGGGATGGAGCTATGGCTACACCTTC.

The gene calls are TRBV6-2 or TRBV6-3 and TRBJ2-7, with D possibly matching TRBD1 (6 bases). V was trimmed by 2 bases and J by 2 bases, leaving 10 bases between them. Looked up from germline, CDR1 is MNHEY and CDR2 is SVGEGT. The CDR3 is 14 amino acids. CDR3 region: CASSYRGKAYEQYF. In nucleotides, the CDR3 is TGTGCCAGCAGTTACAGGGGGAAGGCCTACGAGCAGTACTTC.

The chain combines TRBV6-2 or TRBV6-3 with TRBJ2-5, with 12 bases lining up with TRBD2. This CDR3 spans 15 amino acids. J was trimmed by 3 bases and V by 5 bases; bases with no gene match: 4. Germline assignment: CDR1 MNHEY and CDR2 SVGEGT. The CDR3 here is CASSRTSGEKETQYF. As DNA, the CDR3 is TGTGCCAGCAGTAGGACTAGCGGGGAAAAAGAGACCCAGTACTTC.

Written as DNA, the CDR3 is TGTGCCAGCAACGTAGCCGGGACAGGGCATGGCTACACCTTC. Encoded protein: CASNVAGTGHGYTF. This chain links TRBV5-5 with TRBJ1-2, with 9 bases identical to TRBD1. The length of the CDR3 is 14 residues. Germline trimming cut 6 bases from V and 6 bases from J; bases unmatched to any gene: 9. Germline CDR1 is SGHKS and CDR2 is YYEKEE (reference sequence).

The chain joins TRBV19 to TRBJ2-1, with a weak D call TRBD1 (5 bases). The germline V gene encodes CDR1 LNHDA and CDR2 SQIVND (reference sequence). V lost 5 bases and J lost 4, with 15 bases in between. The CDR3 is 15 residues long. CDR3 DNA: TGTGCCAGTAGTCCGACAGCCAAAACTTACAATGAGCAGTTCTTC. It codes for CASSPTAKTYNEQFF. Together with reference TRBV19 and TRBJ2-1, the CDR3 gives the full variable domain: DGGITQSPKYLFRKEGQNVTLSCEQNLNHDAMYWYRQDPGQGLRLIYYSQIVNDFQKGDIAEGYSVSREKKESFPLTVTSAQKNPTAFYLCASSPTAKTYNEQFFGPGTRLTVL.